This TCR beta chain came from a study of CD8 T cells in Susac syndrome. Between the trimmed V and J ends, which lost 5 bases and 0 bases, there was a span of 8 bases. The germline CDR1 and CDR2 sequences are MNHEY and SMNVEV (reference sequence). The CDR3 is made up of 15 amino acids. A word on this clonotype: The antigen is undetermined.

RNA was extracted with the RNeasy kit, and a quantity of roughly 0.5 to 1 ug was reverse transcribed using random hexamers. Across 54 Vbeta and 13 Jbeta, TCR beta CDR3 was amplified with immunoSEQ multiplex PCR. TCRdb reanalysed the immunoSEQ multiplex PCR reads using MiXCR and keeps one entry per CDR3 protein. The sample shows about 20,000 distinct CDR3 sequences, roughly 93% of them seen only once. TEMRA cells were FACS-enriched, and CD8+ and CD4+ T cells were isolated negatively. Study results and limitations: Individuals included in the TCR sequencing and HLA analysis were acknowledged by the study to be relatively few in number.

The specimen sequenced was CD8+ T cells from PBMCs. The TCR comes from a human donor in good health. The chain links TRBV27 to TRBJ2-6; D is ambiguous. The CDR3 reads CASSITVSGANVLTF. CDR3 sequence (DNA): TGTGCCAGCAGTATAACAGTCTCTGGGGCCAACGTCCTGACTTTC.